This paragraph covers one T cell receptor beta chain sequence. The antigen is undetermined. The record originates from a study of shared clonotypes between healthy human individuals. TCRdb's copy holds only in-frame clones and misses some; the assay was immunoSEQ multiplex PCR. The sample has roughly 2.2 million clones, approximately 90% seen once. There are 12 residues in the CDR3. Germline lookup yields CDR1 SGHRS and CDR2 YFSETQ. V gave up 2 bases and J gave up 4 bases, with 6 bases separating them. Study results and caveats: Compared with clonotypes that all four donors shared, non-shared clonotypes had lower generation probabilities. Sharing of clonotypes among donors was expected to vary with sequencing depth.

The specimen was naive CD4+ T cells from PBMCs. The subset denotes: CD45RA+ positively selected. The rearrangement joins TRBV5-1 to TRBJ1-2; no firm D call. This clonotype was obtained from a man aged 18-30 years in good health. Some clones in this sample may be carry-over from other donors' samples. The CDR3 loop is CASSFDLYGYTF. The CDR3 DNA follows: TGCGCCAGCAGCTTTGACCTCTATGGCTACACCTTC.